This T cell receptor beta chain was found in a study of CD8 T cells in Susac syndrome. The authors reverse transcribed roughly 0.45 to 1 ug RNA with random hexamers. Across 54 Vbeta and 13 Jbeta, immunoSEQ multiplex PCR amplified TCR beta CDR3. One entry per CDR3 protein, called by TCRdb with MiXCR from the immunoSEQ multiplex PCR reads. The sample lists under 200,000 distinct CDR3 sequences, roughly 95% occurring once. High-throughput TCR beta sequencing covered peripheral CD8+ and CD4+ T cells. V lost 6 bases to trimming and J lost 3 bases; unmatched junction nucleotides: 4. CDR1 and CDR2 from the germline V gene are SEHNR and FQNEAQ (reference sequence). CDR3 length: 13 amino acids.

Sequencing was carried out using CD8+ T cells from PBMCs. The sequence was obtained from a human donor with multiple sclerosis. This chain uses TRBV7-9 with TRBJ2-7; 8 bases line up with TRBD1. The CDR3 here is CASSRTGNYEQYF. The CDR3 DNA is TGTGCCAGCAGTCGGACAGGGAACTACGAGCAGTACTTC.